The 28 T cell receptor beta chains below all came from one sample that was sequenced in a study of blood T cell repertoires in COVID-19. Method: immunoSEQ multiplex PCR; TCRdb's copy keeps in-frame clones and lacks some. The table shows about 200,000 clones, with 84% occurring only once. What was sequenced was peripheral blood. Receptors were obtained from a woman aged 65 to 85 with active or convalescent COVID-19.

V is TRBV7-2 and J is TRBJ2-7, with TRBD2 identical over 7 bases. This CDR3 contains 14 residues. The ends lost 3 bases at V and 6 bases at J; junction bases unmatched: 8. Germline V lookup: CDR1 SGHTA, CDR2 FQGNSA. The CDR3 DNA follows: TGTGCCAGCAGCTTTGGGGGGGTGGCCAGCGAGCAGTACTTC. Its translation: CASSFGGVASEQYF.

The V gene is TRBV18, the J gene TRBJ2-3; TRBD1 might be the D (5 bases). V was pared by 6 bases and J by 3 bases, with 16 bases between. There are 15 residues in the CDR3. Germline V gene data show CDR1 as KGHSH and CDR2 as LQKENI. CDR3 DNA sequence: TGTGCCAGCTCGCCGCAGGGATCTGGGACAGATACGCAGTATTTT. This sequence encodes CASSPQGSGTDTQYF.

The chain combines TRBV11-3 with TRBJ2-3; D ambiguous. Looked up from germline, CDR1 is SGHNT and CDR2 is YENEEA. Deletions cut 1 base from V and 1 base from J, with 12 bases between. The CDR3 totals 16 residues. The CDR3 region is CASSLVFSSGTDTQYF. The DNA for the CDR3 is TGTGCCAGCAGCTTAGTTTTTTCGAGTGGCACAGATACGCAGTATTTT.

V gene TRBV28 combines with J gene TRBJ1-1; no clear D gene. Between the trimmed V and J ends, which lost 3 bases and 0 bases, there was a span of 8 bases. Germline-derived CDR1 and CDR2 are MDHEN and SYDVKM. This CDR3 contains 14 residues. As DNA, the CDR3 is TGTGCCAGCAGTTTGGGGAGGGTGAACACTGAAGCTTTCTTT. It is translated as CASSLGRVNTEAFF. Based on the CDR3 plus reference TRBV28 and TRBJ1-1, the full variable domain is DVKVTQSSRYLVKRTGEKVFLECVQDMDHENMFWYRQDPGLGLRLIYFSYDVKMKEKGDIPEGYSVSREKKERFSLILESASTNQTSMYLCASSLGRVNTEAFFGQGTRLTVV.

The genes are TRBV27 and TRBJ2-1; D uncertain. The CDR3 is made up of 13 amino acids. Trimming pared 1 base from V and 4 bases from J, leaving 5 bases between. Germline V gene lookup returns CDR1 MNHEY and CDR2 SMNVEV (reference sequence). CDR3 nucleotides: TGTGCCAGCAGTTTATGGCCTTACAATGAGCAGTTCTTC. Translating it yields CASSLWPYNEQFF.

This chain joins TRBV5-1 and TRBJ1-1, with D possibly matching TRBD1 (6 bases). The V and J ends lost 3 bases and 0 bases respectively, with 9 bases between them. The germline gives CDR1 SGHRS, CDR2 YFSETQ. The length of the CDR3 is 14 residues. The DNA of the CDR3 is TGCGCCAGCAGCTCGGACAGACTGAACACTGAAGCTTTCTTT. Translated: CASSSDRLNTEAFF.

The chain couples TRBV24-1 to TRBJ1-1, with D tentatively TRBD1 (5 bases). The CDR3 has 13 amino acids. Germline CDR1 and CDR2: KGHDR and SFDVKD. Trimming removed 4 bases from V and 6 bases from J, with 11 bases in between. The CDR3 here is CATSDPRRAEAFF. In DNA, the CDR3 is TGTGCCACCAGTGACCCCCGCAGGGCTGAAGCTTTCTTT.

This clone occurred a few times. The CDR3 loop is CASSPYFYRVEYGYTF. The CDR3 bases are TGTGCCAGCTCACCCTATTTTTACAGGGTAGAATATGGCTACACCTTC. The chain links TRBV18 to TRBJ1-2; D possibly corresponds to TRBD1 (6 bases). Trimming cost V 3 bases and J 5 bases, with 19 bases left between them. Looked up from germline, CDR1 is KGHSH and CDR2 is LQKENI. The CDR3 loop spans 16 amino acids.

The chain employs TRBV29-1 and TRBJ1-2; no clear D gene. This CDR3 is built from 12 residues. V shed 2 bases and J shed 3 bases, with 7 bases lying between them. Germline CDR1 and CDR2: SQVTM and ANQGSEA. CDR3 sequence (DNA): TGCAGCGTTGAATTTGAGGACTATGGCTACACCTTC. This sequence encodes CSVEFEDYGYTF.

The genes are TRBV5-1 and TRBJ2-7, with D perhaps TRBD1 (5 bases). The CDR3 totals 12 residues. The germline V gene encodes CDR1 SGHRS and CDR2 YFSETQ. V shed 0 bases and J shed 7 bases, with 8 bases lying between them. The CDR3 is CASSLEAGEQYF. The DNA for the CDR3 is TGCGCCAGCAGCTTGGAAGCAGGGGAGCAGTACTTC. The variable domain in full, with the rest retrieved from reference TRBV5-1 and TRBJ2-7, is KAGVTQTPRYLIKTRGQQVTLSCSPISGHRSVSWYQQTPGQGLQFLFEYFSETQRNKGNFPGRFSGRQFSNSRSEMNVSTLELGDSALYLCASSLEAGEQYFGPGTRLTVT.

The V call is TRBV9, the J call TRBJ2-3, with 7 bases lining up with TRBD1. This CDR3 is 14 amino acids long. Trimming removed 3 bases from V and 1 base from J; junction bases left unmatched: 2. The V gene's germline CDR1 is SGDLS and CDR2 YYNGEE. The CDR3 sequence is CASSGGQGTDTQYF. CDR3 nucleotides: TGTGCCAGCAGCGGCGGACAGGGCACAGATACGCAGTATTTT.

This clone was observed a few times. V gene TRBV5-5 combines with J gene TRBJ2-4, with no clear D. The germline V gene has CDR1 SGHKS and CDR2 YYEKEE (reference sequence). There are 15 residues in the CDR3. V lost 2 bases to trimming and J lost 0 bases, with 9 bases between them. CDR3 region: CASSLGVLAKNIQYF. CDR3 coding DNA: TGTGCCAGCAGCTTAGGAGTGTTAGCCAAAAACATTCAGTACTTC.

The chain combines TRBV5-1 with TRBJ2-5, with 12 bases fitting TRBD1. V trimming: 3 bases; J trimming: 5 bases; junction bases outside the gene matches: 5. This CDR3 spans 15 amino acids. Germline-derived CDR1 and CDR2 are SGHRS and YFSETQ. DNA for the CDR3: TGCGCCAGCAGCTCAGGGACAGGGGGCCGGGAGACCCAGTACTTC. Translation gives CASSSGTGGRETQYF.

This rearrangement joins TRBV11-2 to TRBJ2-1; D might be TRBD2 (5 bases). The CDR3 covers 13 residues. Trimming pared 8 bases from V and 3 bases from J, leaving 11 bases between. Looked up from germline, CDR1 is SGHAT and CDR2 is FQNNGV. The CDR3 protein is CASLLDYYNEQFF. DNA for the CDR3: TGTGCCAGCCTACTAGACTACTACAATGAGCAGTTCTTC.

The J gene is TRBJ2-5, the V gene TRBV9, with D possibly TRBD1 on 6 matching bases. V shed 4 bases and J shed 2 bases, with 15 bases lying between them. CDR1 is SGDLS and CDR2 is YYNGEE in the germline V gene. The CDR3 is 15 amino acids. The CDR3 nucleotides are TGTGCCAGCAGCAAAGGACAGAGCACTCAAGAGACCCAGTACTTC. This encodes CASSKGQSTQETQYF.

The rearrangement joins TRBV11-3 to TRBJ2-3; 13 positions match TRBD2. In germline, CDR1 is SGHNT, CDR2 YENEEA. With 4 bases clipped from V and 0 bases from J, the junction kept 13 bases outside the gene matches. The CDR3 has 20 amino acids. The CDR3 protein is CASSSRTSGSLGASTDTQYF. The CDR3 bases are TGTGCCAGCAGCTCCCGGACTAGCGGGAGCTTGGGGGCTAGCACAGATACGCAGTATTTT.

CDR3 DNA sequence: TGTGCCAGCTCACCAGTTCGGGACAGCACTGAAGCTTTCTTT. This encodes CASSPVRDSTEAFF. The rearrangement uses TRBV18 and TRBJ1-1; 7 bases line up with TRBD1. After removal of 2 bases from V and 4 bases from J, the junction contained 4 bases not matched to a gene. The germline V gene encodes CDR1 KGHSH and CDR2 LQKENI. The CDR3 has 14 residues.

This sequence joins TRBV4-1 and TRBJ1-2; D unresolved. The V end was cut by 0 bases, the J end by 0 bases, with 11 bases between. This CDR3 spans 16 amino acids. Germline CDR1 MGHRA, CDR2 YSYEKL. The CDR3 coding sequence is TGCGCCAGCAGCCAAGATGGGGAGGCCCCTAACTATGGCTACACCTTC. Its protein is CASSQDGEAPNYGYTF.

Regarding this clone: One end of the junction varies from germline; a read error may be responsible. The chain recombines TRBV19 with TRBJ1-1; TRBD1 aligns across 9 bases. This CDR3 is built from 14 residues. Germline-derived CDR1 and CDR2 are LNHDA and SQIVND (reference sequence). CDR3 protein: CASGITGGENEAFF. CDR3 nucleotide sequence: TGTGCCAGTGGTATTACAGGGGGCGAAAATGAAGCTTTCTTT.

This clone was observed at least ten times. The chain has TRBV28 and TRBJ1-1; D gene ambiguous. The germline CDR1 and CDR2 sequences are MDHEN and SYDVKM. The CDR3 has 12 amino acids. V gave up 2 bases and J gave up 8 bases, with 9 bases separating them. CDR3 DNA: TGTGCCAGCAGTTTACCCTCCCTCGAAGCTTTCTTT. It yields the protein CASSLPSLEAFF.

The chain employs TRBV6-6 and TRBJ2-1; TRBD1 matches 7 bases. Germline CDR1 reads MNHNY; CDR2 reads SVGAGI (reference sequence). The ends lost 5 bases at V and 1 base at J; junction bases unmatched: 11. This CDR3 is 17 amino acids long. CDR3 in DNA: TGTGCCAGCAGTCACAAGGACAGGTGGGATTCCTACAATGAGCAGTTCTTC. Translating gives CASSHKDRWDSYNEQFF.

The chain has TRBV3-1 (or the pseudogene TRBV3-2) and TRBJ2-7, with a tentative D call TRBD2 (6 bases). The CDR3 runs 15 residues. The germline V gene has CDR1 LGHDT and CDR2 YNNKEL (reference sequence). V lost 5 bases to trimming and J lost 4 bases, with 18 bases between them. The chain's CDR3 is CASSFTGAVRYEQYF. In DNA form, the CDR3 reads TGTGCCAGCAGCTTCACGGGAGCCGTGAGGTACGAGCAGTACTTC.

The CDR3 nucleotides are TGTGCCAGCAGTTTATCTCCAGCGGGAATCCACGAGCAGTACTTC. It is translated as CASSLSPAGIHEQYF. The J gene is TRBJ2-7, the V gene TRBV27; 7 bases are shared with TRBD2. CDR1 and CDR2 from the germline V gene are MNHEY and SMNVEV (reference sequence). CDR3 length: 15 residues. Losses at the gene ends were 0 bases for V and 5 bases for J; bases not matched to a gene: 7.

The V gene is TRBV6-5, the J gene TRBJ1-3; TRBD1 matches at 8 bases. Germline values: CDR1 MNHEY, CDR2 SVGAGI. This CDR3 spans 15 amino acids. V lost 6 bases to trimming and J lost 3 bases; unmatched junction nucleotides: 7. CDR3 protein: CASSLGQEFGNTIYF. The CDR3 nucleotides read TGTGCCAGCAGCTTGGGACAGGAATTTGGAAACACCATATATTTT.

V is TRBV6-1 and J is TRBJ2-7; 8 bases map to TRBD1. Germline V lookup: CDR1 MNHNS, CDR2 SASEGT. The CDR3 is 15 residues long. J lost 3 bases, V lost 0 bases, and 4 bases had no gene match. CDR3 DNA: TGTGCCAGCAGTGAAGCAGAGACAGGGGACTACGAGCAGTACTTC. It specifies CASSEAETGDYEQYF.

The chain couples TRBV6-2 or TRBV6-3 to TRBJ2-5, with 8 nucleotides matching TRBD2. This CDR3 contains 15 residues. The germline CDR1 and CDR2 sequences are MNHEY and SVGEGT. The J segment lost 4 bases and the V segment lost 2 bases, leaving 6 bases of the junction unmatched. CDR3 DNA: TGTGCCAGCAGTTACGGAAACGGGAGGGCAGAGACCCAGTACTTC. Its translation is CASSYGNGRAETQYF.

The chain uses TRBV28 and TRBJ2-1; weak D call: TRBD2 (5 bases). CDR1 MDHEN and CDR2 SYDVKM come from the germline V gene. The CDR3 length is 15 residues. V lost 5 bases and J 0 bases, leaving 11 bases between the germline ends. The DNA of the CDR3 is TGTGCCAGCAGTGAGAGCGGTAGCTCCTACAATGAGCAGTTCTTC. Amino acids: CASSESGSSYNEQFF.

CDR3 amino acids: CASSRQPNEKLFF. DNA of the CDR3: TGTGCCAGCAGCCGACAGCCCAATGAAAAACTGTTTTTT. V is TRBV3-1 (or the pseudogene TRBV3-2) and J is TRBJ1-4; D may be TRBD1 (5 bases). CDR3 length: 13 residues. The ends were cut back, 4 bases at V and 5 bases at J, with 8 bases in the middle. Germline V gene sequence: CDR1 LGHDT, CDR2 YNNKEL (reference sequence).